The sequence of this T cell receptor (beta chain) was determined in a study of blood T cells in healthy people across ages. Donors each provided roughly 9.6 milliliters of peripheral blood. A minimum of 6 million PBMCs was isolated per sample. CDR3 length: 15 amino acids. Per germline, CDR1 DFQATT and CDR2 SNEGSKA (reference sequence). Trimming pared 1 base from V and 4 bases from J, leaving 16 bases between. Study-wide points: Researchers deemed the diversity estimates from one million T cells underestimates.

For the second PCR, which ran for about 7 to 11 cycles, a sample-barcoded 5' primer and a J-beta primer mix were used. CDR3-containing paired-end reads numbered at least 2.5 million in each sample. TCRdb recomputed calls from the 5' RACE reads with MiXCR, one row per CDR3 protein. Counted here are roughly 1.7 million distinct CDR3 sequences, roughly a third occurring once; the ten biggest clones make up approximately 10%. A note on this clonotype: Its matching antigen is unknown.

V gene TRBV20-1 combines with J gene TRBJ2-5; no firm D call. This clonotype was sampled from a woman in her 30s in good health. The sequenced sample was blood. The CDR3 loop reads CSARGTLDRRETQYF. The CDR3 DNA reads as TGCAGTGCTAGAGGTACCCTGGACCGACGAGAGACCCAGTACTTC.